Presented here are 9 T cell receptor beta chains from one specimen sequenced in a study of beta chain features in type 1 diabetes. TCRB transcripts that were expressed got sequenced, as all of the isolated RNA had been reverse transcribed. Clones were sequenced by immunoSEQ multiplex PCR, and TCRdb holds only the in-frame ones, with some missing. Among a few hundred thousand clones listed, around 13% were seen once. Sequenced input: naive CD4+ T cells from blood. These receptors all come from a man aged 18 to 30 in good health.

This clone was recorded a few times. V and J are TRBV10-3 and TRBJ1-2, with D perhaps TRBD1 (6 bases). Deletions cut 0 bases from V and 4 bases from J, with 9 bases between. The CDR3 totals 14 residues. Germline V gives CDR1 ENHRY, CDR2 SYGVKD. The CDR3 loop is CAISESDSTYGYTF. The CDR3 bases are TGTGCCATCAGTGAGTCGGACAGCACCTATGGCTACACCTTC.

The CDR3: CASSWNRGYEKLFF. Written as DNA, the CDR3 is TGTGCCAGCAGCTGGAACAGGGGTTATGAAAAACTGTTTTTT. The J gene is TRBJ1-4, the V gene TRBV7-2; 7 bases fit TRBD1. The V segment lost 4 bases and the J segment 6 bases; nucleotides outside the gene matches: 5. The germline V gene has CDR1 SGHTA and CDR2 FQGNSA. The CDR3 runs to 14 residues. The full variable domain, completed using reference TRBV7-2 and TRBJ1-4, is GAGVSQSPSNKVTEKGKDVELRCDPISGHTALYWYRQSLGQGLEFLIYFQGNSAPDKSGLPSDRFSAERTGGSVSTLTIQRTQQEDSAVYLCASSWNRGYEKLFFGSGTQLSVL.

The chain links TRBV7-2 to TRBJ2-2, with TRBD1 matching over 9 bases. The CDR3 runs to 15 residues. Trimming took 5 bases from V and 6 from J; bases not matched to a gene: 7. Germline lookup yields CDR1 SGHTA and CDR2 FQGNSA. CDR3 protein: CASSPYRGRPGELFF. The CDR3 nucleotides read TGTGCCAGCAGCCCCTACAGGGGGCGCCCCGGGGAGCTGTTTTTT.

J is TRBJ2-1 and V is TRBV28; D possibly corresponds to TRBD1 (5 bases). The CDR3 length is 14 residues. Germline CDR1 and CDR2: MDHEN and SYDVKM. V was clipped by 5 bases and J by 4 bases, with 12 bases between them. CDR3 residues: CASSTLGAYNEQFF. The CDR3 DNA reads TGTGCCAGCAGTACCTTAGGGGCGTACAATGAGCAGTTCTTC.

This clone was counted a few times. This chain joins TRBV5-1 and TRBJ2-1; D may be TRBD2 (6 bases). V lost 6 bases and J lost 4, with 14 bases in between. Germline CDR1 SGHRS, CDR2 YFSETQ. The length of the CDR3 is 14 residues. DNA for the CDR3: TGCGCCAGCACTAGGGTAGCGGAATACAATGAGCAGTTCTTC. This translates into CASTRVAEYNEQFF.

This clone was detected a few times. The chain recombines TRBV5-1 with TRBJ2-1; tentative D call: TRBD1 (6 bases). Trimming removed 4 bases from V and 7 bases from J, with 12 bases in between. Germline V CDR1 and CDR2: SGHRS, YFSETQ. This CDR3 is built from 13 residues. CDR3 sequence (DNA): TGCGCCAGCAGCCCGGACAGCCGGAATGAGCAGTTCTTC. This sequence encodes CASSPDSRNEQFF.

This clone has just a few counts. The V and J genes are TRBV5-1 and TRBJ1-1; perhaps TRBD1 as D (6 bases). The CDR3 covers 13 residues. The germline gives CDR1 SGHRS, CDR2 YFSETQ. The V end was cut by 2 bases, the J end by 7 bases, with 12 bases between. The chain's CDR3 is CASSLAGQLEAFF. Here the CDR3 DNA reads TGCGCCAGCAGCTTAGCCGGACAGCTTGAAGCTTTCTTT.

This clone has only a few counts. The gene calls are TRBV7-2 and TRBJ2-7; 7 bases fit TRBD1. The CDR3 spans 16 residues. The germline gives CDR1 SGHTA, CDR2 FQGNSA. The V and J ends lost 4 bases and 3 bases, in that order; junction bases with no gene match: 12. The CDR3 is CASSWGSAGGIYEQYF. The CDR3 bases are TGTGCCAGCAGCTGGGGGTCGGCAGGGGGAATCTACGAGCAGTACTTC.

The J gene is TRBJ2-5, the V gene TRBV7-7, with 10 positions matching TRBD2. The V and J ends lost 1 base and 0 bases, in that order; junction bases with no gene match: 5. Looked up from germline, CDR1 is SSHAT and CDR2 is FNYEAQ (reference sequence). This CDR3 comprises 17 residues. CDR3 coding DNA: TGTGCCAGCAGCTTAGGGGCTAGCGGGGGATACCAAGAGACCCAGTACTTC. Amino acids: CASSLGASGGYQETQYF.